This T cell receptor beta chain was captured in a study of blood T cell repertoires in COVID-19 (dated by TCRdb to about 2020). For the wider study: The collaborator samples originated in the United States, Italy and Spain and spanned the acute and convalescent phases of COVID-19. The material from the prospective study consisted of cDNA or gDNA derived from T cells, B-cell-depleted T cells, or PBMCs. Subjects who had been exposed to COVID-19, were actively infected with it, or had recovered from it provided the deeply sampled blood TCRbeta repertoires that made up the dataset. The repertoires were released in a freely available public database meant as a resource for research on the immune response to SARS-CoV-2. Samples came from the ongoing ImmuneRACE study (first 160 participants) plus 1,254 subjects from 6 global collaborators. Sample metadata almost always included a de-identified subject ID, COVID-19 status, age in years and sex. Where HLA class I and class II types were available, the types were taken from metadata supplied by the sample provider, not from assay-based typing.

TCRbeta CDR3 regions were amplified from genomic DNA by means of the immunoSEQ Assay, a bias-controlled multiplex PCR. On the authors' methods: Nucleated cell counts per sample were estimated from amplification of reference gene primers within the assay. To quantify the absolute abundance of each unique TCRbeta CDR3 rearrangement, sequence reads were collapsed and filtered. For each sample, productive Simpson clonality was calculated as the square root of Simpson's diversity index over productive rearrangements. The clones in this table, taken by TCRdb from immuneACCESS, are in-frame only. Not every clone is retained; where verified, under half of the shortfall comes from an unresolved V gene, and the cause of the rest is unknown. That table gives V, J and clone size, and the DNA gave D and trimming. Present in this sample are some 100,000 clones, approximately 80% of which were seen just once. The ten largest account for under 11% of the sample.

Study-wide findings and limitations: How much clinical and demographic metadata was included differed by source and by participant, and the metadata was provided uncurated.

Each collaborating institution followed its own protocols to collect whole blood in K2EDTA tubes. For TCRbeta analysis, collaborators shipped samples as frozen whole blood, isolated PBMCs, or DNA extracted from either of those sample types. With respect to this clone: The target of this receptor is not known. No clone much larger than this one lies a single base away; base qualities are absent.

The V end gives up 6 bases and the J end 2 bases, leaving 6 bases in the junction not matched to a gene. From the germline V gene (reference sequence), CDR1 is LNHDA and CDR2 is SQIVND. Spanning cysteine to phenylalanine, the CDR3 consists of 15 amino acids. Only CDR3 DNA is held: 45 bases, read in frame from base 1. This sequence was found in a human donor in a cohort sampled during active COVID-19. Recombination connected TRBV19 to TRBJ1-5; 8 bases in the middle match TRBD1. The sequenced material came from peripheral blood. The DNA sequence follows: TGTGCCAGTAGGGTCGGACAGGGAGGCAATCAGCCCCAGCATTTT. Its translation is CASRVGQGGNQPQHF.